The present entry profiles one T cell receptor (beta chain) with its context. Its specificity is not known. Germline V gene lookup returns CDR1 SGHAT and CDR2 FQNNGV. This CDR3 contains 15 residues. Trimming shortened V by 3 bases and J by 0 bases, and 12 bases separated the two germline ends. TCRdb recomputed calls from the reads with MiXCR, one row per CDR3 protein. The sample lists 550,000 to 850,000 distinct CDR3 sequences; roughly 30% were seen once. This entry comes from a study of T cell repertoires in cytomegalovirus infection. The chain carries TRBV11-2 and TRBJ2-7, with a tentative D call TRBD1 (5 bases). Sequenced here: cultured PBMCs, sampled from culture after CMV antigen stimulation. This clonotype originated in a human donor in good health (CMV status not recorded). Some clones in this sample may be carry-over from other donors' samples. In nucleotides, the CDR3 is TGTGCCAGCAGCTTGGTGTCAGGGAACTCCTACGAGCAGTACTTC. As protein: CASSLVSGNSYEQYF.